This T cell receptor beta chain was recovered during a study of blood T cells in healthy people across ages. Primed by a sample-barcoded 5' primer and a J-beta primer mix, a second PCR proceeded for about 7 to 11 cycles. TCRdb analysed the 5' RACE reads with MiXCR anew, one entry per CDR3 protein. The sample lists roughly 800,000 distinct CDR3 sequences; roughly 64% were seen once. This CDR3 has 16 residues. Germline V gene data show CDR1 as LNHNV and CDR2 as YYDKDF (reference sequence). Trimming pared 8 bases from V and 1 base from J, leaving 20 bases between. This sequence originates from a man aged 30 to 39 in good health. Sequenced: blood. The V call is TRBV15, the J call TRBJ2-5; no clear D gene. CDR3: CATLVPETPSQETQYF. The DNA of the CDR3 is TGTGCCACCCTAGTCCCCGAAACGCCCAGCCAAGAGACCCAGTACTTC.